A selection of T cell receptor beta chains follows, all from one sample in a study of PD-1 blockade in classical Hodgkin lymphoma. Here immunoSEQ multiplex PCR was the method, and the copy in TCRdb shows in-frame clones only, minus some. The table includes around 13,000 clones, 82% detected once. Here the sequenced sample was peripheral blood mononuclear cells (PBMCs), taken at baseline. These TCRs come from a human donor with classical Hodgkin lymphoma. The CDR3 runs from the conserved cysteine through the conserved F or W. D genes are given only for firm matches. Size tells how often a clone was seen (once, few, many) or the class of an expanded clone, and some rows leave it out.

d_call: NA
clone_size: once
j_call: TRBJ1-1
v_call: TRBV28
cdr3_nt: TGTGCCAGCAGGGGCAGGCCCGAAGCTTTCTTT
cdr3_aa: CASRGRPEAFF

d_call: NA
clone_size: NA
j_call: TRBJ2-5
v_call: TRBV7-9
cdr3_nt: TGTGCCAGCAGCCGGGACTCCCCGCGAGAGACCCAGTACTTC
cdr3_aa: CASSRDSPRETQYF

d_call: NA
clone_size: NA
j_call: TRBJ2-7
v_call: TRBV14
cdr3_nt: TGTGCCAGCAGCCAAGTCGGGGGACCTGTCTACGAGCAGTACTTC
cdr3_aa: CASSQVGGPVYEQYF

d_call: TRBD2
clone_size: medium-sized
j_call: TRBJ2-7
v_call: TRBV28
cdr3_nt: TGTGCCATCTCGGGGGGCTACGAGCAGTACTTC
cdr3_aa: CAISGGYEQYF

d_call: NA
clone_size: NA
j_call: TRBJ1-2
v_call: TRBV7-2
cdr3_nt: TGTGCCAGCAGCTTATATGGCTATGGCTACACCTTC
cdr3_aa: CASSLYGYGYTF

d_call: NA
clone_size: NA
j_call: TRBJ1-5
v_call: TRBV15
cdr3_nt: TGTGCCACCAGCTGGGCGCGGTTCAATCAGCCCCAGCATTTT
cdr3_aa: CATSWARFNQPQHF

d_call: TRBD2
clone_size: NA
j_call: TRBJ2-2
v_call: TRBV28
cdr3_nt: TGTGCCAGCAGTTTACAGGGGAGGACTAGCGGGGGATGGACGAACACCGGGGAGCTGTTTTTT
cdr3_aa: CASSLQGRTSGGWTNTGELFF

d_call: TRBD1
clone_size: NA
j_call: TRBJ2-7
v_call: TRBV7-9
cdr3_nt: TGTGCCAGCGTCAGACAGGGTTCCTACGAGCAGTACTTC
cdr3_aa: CASVRQGSYEQYF

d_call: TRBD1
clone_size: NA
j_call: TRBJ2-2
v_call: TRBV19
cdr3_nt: TGTGCCAGTAGCCCCCAAGTCACCGGGACAGGGGGCACCGGGGAGCTGTTTTTT
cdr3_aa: CASSPQVTGTGGTGELFF

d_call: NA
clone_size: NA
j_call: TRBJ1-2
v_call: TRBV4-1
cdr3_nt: TGCGCCAGCAGCCCCCGACACGCTGACTATGGCTACACCTTC
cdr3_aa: CASSPRHADYGYTF

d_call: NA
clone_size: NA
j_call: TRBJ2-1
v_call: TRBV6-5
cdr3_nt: TGTGCCAGCAGTGACCCCCCTTACAATGAGCAGTTCTTC
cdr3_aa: CASSDPPYNEQFF

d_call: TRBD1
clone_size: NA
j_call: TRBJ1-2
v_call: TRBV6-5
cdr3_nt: TGTGCCAGCAGTTACCTCCGGGACAGATTTGACTATGGCTACACCTTC
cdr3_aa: CASSYLRDRFDYGYTF

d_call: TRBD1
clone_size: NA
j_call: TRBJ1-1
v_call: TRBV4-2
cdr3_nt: TGTGCCAGCAGCCTACTGAACAGGGGGAACACTGAAGCTTTCTTT
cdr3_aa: CASSLLNRGNTEAFF

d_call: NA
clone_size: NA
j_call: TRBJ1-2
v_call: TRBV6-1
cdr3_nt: TGTGCCAGCAGTGAACAACCAAGGGCTAACTATGGCTACACCTTC
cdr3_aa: CASSEQPRANYGYTF

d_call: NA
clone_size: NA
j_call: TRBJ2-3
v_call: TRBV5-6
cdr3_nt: TGTGCCAGCAGCCACATTCCCCTGGGTGAGCAGTATTTT
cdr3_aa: CASSHIPLGEQYF

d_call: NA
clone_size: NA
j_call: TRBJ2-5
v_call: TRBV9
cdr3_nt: TGTGCCAGCAGCGCTAATCCGGGACGCCGTCAAGAGACCCAGTACTTC
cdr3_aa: CASSANPGRRQETQYF

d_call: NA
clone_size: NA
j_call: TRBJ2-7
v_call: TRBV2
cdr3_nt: TGTGCCAGCAGTGACTCGGGATGGGGGCGCGAGCAGTACTTC
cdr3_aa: CASSDSGWGREQYF

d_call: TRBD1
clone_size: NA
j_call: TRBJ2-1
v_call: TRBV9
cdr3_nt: TGTGCCAGCAGCGCAGGGACAGGGGGGAATGAGCAGTTCTTC
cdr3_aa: CASSAGTGGNEQFF

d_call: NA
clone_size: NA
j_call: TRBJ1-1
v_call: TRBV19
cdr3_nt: TGTGCCAGTAGTATAGTCGCGGGGGCTGAAGCTTTCTTT
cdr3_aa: CASSIVAGAEAFF

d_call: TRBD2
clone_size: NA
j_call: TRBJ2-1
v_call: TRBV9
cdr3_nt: TGTGCCAGCAGCGTAGAGTTGGCGGGAGGGTACAATGAGCAGTTCTTC
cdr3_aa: CASSVELAGGYNEQFF

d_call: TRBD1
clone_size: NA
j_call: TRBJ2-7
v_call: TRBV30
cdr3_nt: TGTGCCTGGAGTGACCTTGGACGGGGACAGACCTACGAGCAGTACTTC
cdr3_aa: CAWSDLGRGQTYEQYF

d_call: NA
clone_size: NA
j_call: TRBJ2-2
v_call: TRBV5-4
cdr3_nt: TGTGCCAGCAGCTTGGGGCGGACAGCCGGGGAGCTGTTTTTT
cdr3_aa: CASSLGRTAGELFF

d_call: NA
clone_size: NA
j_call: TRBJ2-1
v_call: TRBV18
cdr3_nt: TGTGCCAGCTCACCGAACAGGCACAATGAGCAGTTCTTC
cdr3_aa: CASSPNRHNEQFF

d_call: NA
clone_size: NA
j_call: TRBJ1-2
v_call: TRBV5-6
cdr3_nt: TGTGCCAGCAGCTTGGACAGGGAAGATGGCTACACCTTC
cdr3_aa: CASSLDREDGYTF

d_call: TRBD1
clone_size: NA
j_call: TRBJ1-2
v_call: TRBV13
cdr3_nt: TGTGCCAGCAGCCGGTGCAGGGGGGGCTACACCTTC
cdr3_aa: CASSRCRGGYTF

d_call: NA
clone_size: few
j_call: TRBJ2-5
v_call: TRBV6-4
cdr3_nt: TGTGCCAGCGAGATTCCGGGACGGCAAGAGACCCAGTACTTC
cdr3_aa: CASEIPGRQETQYF

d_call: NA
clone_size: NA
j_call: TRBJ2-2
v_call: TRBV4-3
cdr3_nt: TGCGCCAGCAGCCAATCCTCCAACACCGGGGAGCTGTTTTTT
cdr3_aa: CASSQSSNTGELFF

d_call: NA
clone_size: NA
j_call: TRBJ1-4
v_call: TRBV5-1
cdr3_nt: TGCGCCAGCAGCTTGATCGGACCCGCAACTAATGAAAAACTGTTTTTT
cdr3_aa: CASSLIGPATNEKLFF

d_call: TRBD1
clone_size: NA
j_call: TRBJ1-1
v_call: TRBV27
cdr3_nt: TGTGCCAGCAGTCTTACGGACAGGGGGGAAAATATGCTAGCTTTCTTT
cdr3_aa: CASSLTDRGENMLAFF

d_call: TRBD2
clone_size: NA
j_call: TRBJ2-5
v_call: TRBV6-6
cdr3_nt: TGTGCCAGCAGTTCCCGGACGGGGGGGACCCAGTACTTC
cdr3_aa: CASSSRTGGTQYF

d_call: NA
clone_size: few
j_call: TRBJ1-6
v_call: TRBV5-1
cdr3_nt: TGCGCCAGCAGCTTGAAGGGGAGCTCCTATAATTCACCCCTCCACTTT
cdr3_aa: CASSLKGSSYNSPLHF

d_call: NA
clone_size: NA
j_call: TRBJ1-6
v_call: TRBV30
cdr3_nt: TGTGCCCGACAGGCCAACTCCTATAATTCACCCCTCCACTTT
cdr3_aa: CARQANSYNSPLHF

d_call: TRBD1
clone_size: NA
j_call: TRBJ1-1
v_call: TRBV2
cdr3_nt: TGTGCCAGCAGCAAGGGACAGGGGACTGAAGCTTTCTTT
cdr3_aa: CASSKGQGTEAFF

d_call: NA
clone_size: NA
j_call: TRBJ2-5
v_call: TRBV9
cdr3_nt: TGTGCCAGCAGCGTAGGGGTTGGGGAGACCCAGTACTTC
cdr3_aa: CASSVGVGETQYF

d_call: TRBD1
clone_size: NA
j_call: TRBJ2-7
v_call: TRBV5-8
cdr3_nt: TGTGCCAGCAGCCGGACAGGGACCTACGAGCAGTACTTC
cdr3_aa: CASSRTGTYEQYF

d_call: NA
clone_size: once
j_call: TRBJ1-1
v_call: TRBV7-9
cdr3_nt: TGTGCCAGCACGGGCGGCCACACTGAAGCTCTCTTT
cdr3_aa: CASTGGHTEALF

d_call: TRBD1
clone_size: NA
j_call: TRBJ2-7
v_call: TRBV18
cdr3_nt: TGTGCCAGCTCACCGGGGACAGCAACCTACGAGCAGTACTTC
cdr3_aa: CASSPGTATYEQYF

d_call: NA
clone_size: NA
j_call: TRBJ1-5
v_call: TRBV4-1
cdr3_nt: TGCGCCAGCAGCCCTTACTCGGGACGGAGCAATCAGCCCCAGCATTTT
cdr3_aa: CASSPYSGRSNQPQHF

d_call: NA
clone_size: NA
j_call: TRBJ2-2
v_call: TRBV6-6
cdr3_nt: TGTGCCAGCAGGGGATCGAACACCGGGGAGCTGTTTTTT
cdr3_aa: CASRGSNTGELFF

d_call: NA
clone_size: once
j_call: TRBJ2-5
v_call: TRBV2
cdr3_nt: TGTGCCAGCAGTGAAGGTTTCGAGACCCAGTACTTC
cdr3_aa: CASSEGFETQYF

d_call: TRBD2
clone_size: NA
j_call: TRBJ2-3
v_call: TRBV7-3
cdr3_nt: TGTGCCAGCAGCTTGAATCGAGCGGGAGGGGGGAATACGCAGTATTTT
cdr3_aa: CASSLNRAGGGNTQYF

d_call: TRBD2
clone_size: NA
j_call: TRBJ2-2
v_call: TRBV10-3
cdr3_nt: TGTGCCATCAGGGGACTAGCGGGAGACGGGGAGCTGTTTTTT
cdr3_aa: CAIRGLAGDGELFF

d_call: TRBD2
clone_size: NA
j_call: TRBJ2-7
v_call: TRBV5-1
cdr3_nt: TGCGCCAGCAGCTTGGGGGGACTAGCTTGGTACGAGCAGTACTTC
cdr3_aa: CASSLGGLAWYEQYF

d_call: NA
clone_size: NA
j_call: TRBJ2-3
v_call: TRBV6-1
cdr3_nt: TGTGCCAGCAGTGAAAGAGATACGCAGTATTTT
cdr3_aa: CASSERDTQYF

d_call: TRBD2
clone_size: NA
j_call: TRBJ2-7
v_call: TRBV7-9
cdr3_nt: TGTGCCAGCAGCTTTTCGGGCGGGGGGTACGAGCAGTACTTC
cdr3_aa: CASSFSGGGYEQYF

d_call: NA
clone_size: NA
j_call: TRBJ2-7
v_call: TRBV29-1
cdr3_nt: TGCAGCGTCTTAGACAAGCCGAGCGAGCAGTACTTC
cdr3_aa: CSVLDKPSEQYF

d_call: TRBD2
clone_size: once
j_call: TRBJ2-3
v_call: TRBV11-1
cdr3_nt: TGTGCCAGCACCTCGGGGGGGTACACAGATACGCAGTATTTT
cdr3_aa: CASTSGGYTDTQYF

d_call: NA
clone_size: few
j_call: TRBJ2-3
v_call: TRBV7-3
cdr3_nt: TGTGCCAGCAGCTTAGACGGTGGAGATACGCAGTATTTT
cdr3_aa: CASSLDGGDTQYF

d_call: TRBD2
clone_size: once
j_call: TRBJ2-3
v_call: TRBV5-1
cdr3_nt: TGCGCCAGCAGCTTGGATGGGGCGGGGGGGTTGGATACGCAGTATTTT
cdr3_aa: CASSLDGAGGLDTQYF

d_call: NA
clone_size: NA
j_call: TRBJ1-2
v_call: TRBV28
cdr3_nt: TGTGCCAGCAGAAACAAGGCAAGCCTCAACTATGGCTACACCTTC
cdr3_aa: CASRNKASLNYGYTF

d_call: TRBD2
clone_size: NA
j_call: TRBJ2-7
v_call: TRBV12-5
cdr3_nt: TGTGCTAGGAACCCCAGTGTTCGGGAGGTGTCGTCCTACGAGCAGTACTTC
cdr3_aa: CARNPSVREVSSYEQYF